Listed here are 27 T cell receptor beta chains from one sample, sequenced in a study of control samples from healthy donors and cancer patients. Some clones are missing from TCRdb's copy, which holds only in-frame ones; the method was immunoSEQ multiplex PCR. The sample lists 98,000 or so clones; about 85% were seen once. Sequences were obtained from blood. These receptors were obtained from a woman aged 70-85 years in good health.

The CDR3 region has the DNA TGCGCCAGCAGCGACACAGGATCAACTAATGAAAAACTGTTTTTT. The encoded protein is CASSDTGSTNEKLFF. The chain employs TRBV5-1 and TRBJ1-4, with D maybe TRBD1 (5 bases). This CDR3 spans 15 amino acids. Germline assignment: CDR1 SGHRS and CDR2 YFSETQ. Trimming cost V 4 bases and J 0 bases, with 10 bases left between them.

The genes are TRBV4-1 and TRBJ1-4, with 8 nucleotides matching TRBD1. CDR1 and CDR2 (germline): MGHRA, YSYEKL. The junction had 4 bases not matched to a gene; V was cut back by 1 base and J by 3 bases. This CDR3 is 16 amino acids long. In nucleotides, the CDR3 is TGCGCCAGCAGCCAAGCTCCGACAGGGGCTAATGAAAAACTGTTTTTT. Protein sequence: CASSQAPTGANEKLFF.

This chain joins TRBV29-1 and TRBJ2-3; D assignment may be TRBD1 or TRBD2 (5 bases each). The CDR3 spans 16 residues. Germline assignment: CDR1 SQVTM and CDR2 ANQGSEA. The germline V and J ends were trimmed by 1 base and 0 bases, with 14 bases remaining between them. The chain's CDR3 is CSVEVRSRGSTDTQYF. As DNA, the CDR3 is TGCAGCGTTGAAGTAAGATCGAGGGGTAGCACAGATACGCAGTATTTT.

The chain joins TRBV10-1 to TRBJ2-1; TRBD2 agrees at 8 bases. The germline V gene has CDR1 WNHNN and CDR2 SYGVQD (reference sequence). The J segment lost 3 bases and the V segment lost 2 bases, leaving 6 bases of the junction unmatched. The CDR3 totals 16 residues. The CDR3, as DNA: TGCGCCAGCAGTGAGGACAGCGGGAGATACTACAATGAGCAGTTCTTC. It yields the protein CASSEDSGRYYNEQFF.

The sample holds one count of this clone. V gene TRBV6-5 combines with J gene TRBJ1-1, with D unresolved. Germline loops: CDR1 MNHEY, CDR2 SVGAGI. The ends were cut back, 0 bases at V and 7 bases at J, with 9 bases in the middle. CDR3 size: 13 residues. The CDR3 loop reads CASSYSTLLEAFF. The CDR3 nucleotides read TGTGCCAGCAGTTACTCGACCCTGCTTGAAGCTTTCTTT.

The chain carries TRBV4-2 and TRBJ1-3; the match to TRBD1 covers 9 bases. After removal of 1 base from V and 4 bases from J, the junction contained 5 bases not matched to a gene. The CDR3 is 16 residues long. Germline lookup yields CDR1 LGHNA and CDR2 YNFKEQ. CDR3 residues: CASSQARTGAGNTIYF. Written as DNA, the CDR3 is TGTGCCAGCAGCCAAGCTCGGACAGGGGCGGGAAACACCATATATTTT.

Only one count was recorded for this clone. This chain connects TRBV27 to TRBJ1-6; D not certain. The CDR3 is 13 amino acids. The germline V gene encodes CDR1 MNHEY and CDR2 SMNVEV (reference sequence). V was cut by 5 bases and J by 3 bases, with 5 bases left in between. The CDR3: CASSGSYNSPLHF. CDR3 DNA: TGTGCCAGCAGTGGGAGCTATAATTCACCCCTCCACTTT.

The gene calls are TRBV25-1 and TRBJ2-2, with 9 bases matching TRBD1. CDR3 length equals 14 residues. The germline V gene has CDR1 MGHDK and CDR2 SYGVNS. V lost 6 bases to trimming and J lost 6 bases; unmatched junction nucleotides: 5. CDR3 DNA: TGTGCCAGCAGCGGGACAGGGACGGCCGGGGAGCTGTTTTTT. This gives the protein CASSGTGTAGELFF.

The chain has TRBV5-5 and TRBJ1-5; TRBD1 aligns across 7 bases. Trimming cost V 0 bases and J 3 bases; bases outside gene matches: 3. The germline V gene encodes CDR1 SGHKS and CDR2 YYEKEE (reference sequence). The CDR3 consists of 15 residues. The CDR3 DNA is TGTGCCAGCAGCTTGGGGGACAGCTACAATCAGCCCCAGCATTTT. Protein product: CASSLGDSYNQPQHF.

This chain connects TRBV18 to TRBJ2-2; 10 bases align to TRBD2. The CDR3 loop spans 16 amino acids. V gave up 3 bases and J gave up 4 bases; unmatched junction bases: 5. Germline V gene sequence: CDR1 KGHSH, CDR2 LQKENI. CDR3: CASSPASGGSTGELFF. CDR3 coding DNA: TGTGCCAGCTCACCGGCTAGCGGGGGAAGCACCGGGGAGCTGTTTTTT.

This chain connects TRBV4-3 to TRBJ1-6, with D possibly matching TRBD1 (6 bases). V lost 1 base to trimming and J lost 0 bases, with 19 bases between them. The CDR3 length is 20 residues. CDR1 and CDR2 from the germline V gene are LGHNA and YSLEER. The CDR3 protein is CASSQAGGAAGSSYNSPLHF. The CDR3 coding sequence is TGCGCCAGCAGCCAAGCCGGGGGGGCCGCAGGGAGCTCCTATAATTCACCCCTCCACTTT.

V is TRBV4-1 and J is TRBJ1-4; a weak D match, TRBD1 (5 bases). The ends were cut back, 1 base at V and 8 bases at J, with 11 bases in the middle. The germline V gene has CDR1 MGHRA and CDR2 YSYEKL. The CDR3 contains 14 residues. The CDR3: CASSQGGRNEKLFF. DNA of the CDR3: TGCGCCAGCAGCCAAGGGGGACGGAACGAAAAACTGTTTTTT.

The chain is built from TRBV6-1 and TRBJ1-4, with no clear D. Trimming removed 3 bases at V and 3 bases at J, with 8 bases between. Germline lookup yields CDR1 MNHNS and CDR2 SASEGT. The CDR3 covers 14 residues. Here the CDR3 reads CASSDVSANEKLFF. The CDR3 region has the DNA TGTGCCAGCAGTGATGTGTCGGCTAATGAAAAACTGTTTTTT.

V and J are TRBV2 and TRBJ1-1, with 7 bases matching TRBD1. V gave up 4 bases and J gave up 5 bases; unmatched junction bases: 7. The CDR3 is made up of 14 amino acids. In germline, CDR1 is SNHLY, CDR2 FYNNEI. This chain's CDR3 is CASSGQGVGTEAFF. The CDR3 coding sequence is TGTGCCAGCAGTGGACAGGGTGTGGGTACTGAAGCTTTCTTT.

The rearrangement links TRBV2 to TRBJ2-7; tentatively, D is TRBD1 (5 bases). V was shortened by 6 bases and J by 6 bases, with 15 bases between the two germline ends. CDR3 length equals 13 residues. Per the germline V gene, CDR1 is SNHLY and CDR2 is FYNNEI. Here the CDR3 reads CASRLSGMGEQYF. The CDR3, as DNA: TGTGCCAGCAGGCTTTCAGGGATGGGCGAGCAGTACTTC.

The chain recombines TRBV4-1 with TRBJ1-5; D is perhaps TRBD1 (5 bases). Germline V gives CDR1 MGHRA, CDR2 YSYEKL. CDR3 size: 15 residues. V was pared by 5 bases and J by 4 bases, with 15 bases between. The CDR3 nucleotides read TGCGCCAGCAGCACCTCGGGGGGGAATAATCAGCCCCAGCATTTT. It codes for CASSTSGGNNQPQHF.

The chain joins TRBV20-1 to TRBJ2-7; D is ambiguous. The V end was cut by 2 bases, the J end by 6 bases, with 8 bases between. Germline V gives CDR1 DFQATT, CDR2 SNEGSKA (reference sequence). The CDR3 runs 11 residues. DNA of the CDR3: TGCAGTGCTAGACAGGTGGGCGAGCAGTACTTC. Translated: CSARQVGEQYF.

The V call is TRBV2, the J call TRBJ1-6, with D possibly TRBD1 on 5 matching bases. Germline V gene sequence: CDR1 SNHLY, CDR2 FYNNEI. Trimming stripped 5 bases from V and 9 bases from J, with 17 bases between. The CDR3 loop spans 15 amino acids. The CDR3 loop is CASSYSGTGGSPLHF. Written as DNA, the CDR3 is TGTGCCAGCAGTTACTCCGGGACCGGGGGTTCACCCCTCCACTTT.

The rearrangement uses TRBV5-1 and TRBJ1-2; D is unclear. CDR1 and CDR2 (germline): SGHRS, YFSETQ. V was pared by 0 bases and J by 2 bases, with 5 bases between. This CDR3 is built from 13 residues. Here the CDR3 DNA reads TGCGCCAGCAGCTTGGGACCAAACTATGGCTACACCTTC. Its protein product is CASSLGPNYGYTF.

The gene calls are TRBV28 and TRBJ1-5; D might be TRBD1 (5 bases). V shed 3 bases and J shed 1 base, with 7 bases lying between them. The CDR3 is 14 amino acids. Germline lookup yields CDR1 MDHEN and CDR2 SYDVKM. The CDR3 sequence is CASSFAGSNQPQHF. The CDR3 nucleotides read TGTGCCAGCAGTTTTGCAGGGAGCAATCAGCCCCAGCATTTT.

The gene calls are TRBV18 and TRBJ1-3; no definite D call. V dropped 6 bases and J dropped 0 bases, with 18 bases sitting between them. CDR3 length equals 17 residues. Germline CDR1 and CDR2: KGHSH and LQKENI. DNA for the CDR3: TGTGCCAGCTCGAGACCGAAAGAGGAATTCTCTGGAAACACCATATATTTT. Its translation: CASSRPKEEFSGNTIYF.

The chain links TRBV9 to TRBJ2-2; D not resolved. Germline V CDR1 and CDR2: SGDLS, YYNGEE. V lost 0 bases, J lost 4 bases, and 10 bases lay in between. The CDR3 extends over 15 amino acids. The CDR3 loop is CASSVGVSSTGELFF. CDR3 nucleotide sequence: TGTGCCAGCAGCGTAGGGGTGTCCAGCACCGGGGAGCTGTTTTTT.

The V gene is TRBV6-5, the J gene TRBJ2-1; 8 bases line up with TRBD2. J lost 6 bases, V lost 5 bases, and 3 bases had no gene match. This CDR3 contains 13 residues. Germline assignment: CDR1 MNHEY and CDR2 SVGAGI. The CDR3 loop is CASSREGRNEQFF. CDR3 sequence (DNA): TGTGCCAGCAGTCGGGAGGGCCGCAATGAGCAGTTCTTC.

The V call is TRBV7-9, the J call TRBJ2-3; D is perhaps TRBD2 (6 bases). CDR3 length equals 13 residues. V was shortened by 7 bases and J by 3 bases, with 11 bases between the two germline ends. Germline CDR1 is SEHNR and CDR2 is FQNEAQ (reference sequence). DNA of the CDR3: TGTGCCAGCAAAGGTAGCGGTACAGATACGCAGTATTTT. Residues: CASKGSGTDTQYF. Full variable domain (outside the CDR3, taken from reference TRBV7-9 and TRBJ2-3): DTGVSQNPRHKITKRGQNVTFRCDPISEHNRLYWYRQTLGQGPEFLTYFQNEAQLEKSRLLSDRFSAERPKGSFSTLEIQRTEQGDSAMYLCASKGSGTDTQYFGPGTRLTVL.

The V call is TRBV11-2, the J call TRBJ1-3; D gene unclear. The CDR3 is made up of 14 amino acids. Trimming left V 4 bases short and J 1 base short, with 8 bases between. The germline V gene encodes CDR1 SGHAT and CDR2 FQNNGV. The CDR3 loop is CASSSSRSGNTIYF. CDR3 DNA sequence: TGTGCCAGCAGCTCCAGCAGGTCTGGAAACACCATATATTTT.

The V gene is TRBV12-5, the J gene TRBJ1-1; D perhaps matches TRBD1 (5 bases). Germline V lookup: CDR1 LGHNT, CDR2 FRNRAP. CDR3 length equals 15 residues. V gave up 1 base and J gave up 1 base, with 10 bases separating them. The DNA for the CDR3 is TGTGCTAGTGGTTTGGCCCTCGACAGGAACACTGAAGCTTTCTTT. It translates to CASGLALDRNTEAFF.

The genes are TRBV5-1 and TRBJ1-1; D may be TRBD1 (6 bases). Trimming cost V 0 bases and J 3 bases, with 15 bases left between them. This CDR3 is 16 amino acids long. CDR1 and CDR2 from the germline V gene are SGHRS and YFSETQ. Here the CDR3 reads CASSLAGGGGDTEAFF. The CDR3 DNA sequence: TGCGCCAGCAGCTTGGCCGGAGGGGGAGGGGACACTGAAGCTTTCTTT.